This TCR beta chain was recorded in a study of CD8+ T cells in alopecia areata. Study details: Treated patients were dosed with oral tofacitinib, taking 5 to 10 mg twice daily. Tofacitinib treatment spanned 6 to 18 months, with 6 months off drug afterward. Study outcomes and limitations: Scalp sequencing captures resident alphabeta T cells of normal skin too.

Once RNA had been extracted, it was reverse transcribed into cDNA to act as the sequencing template. The repertoire was sequenced with immunoSEQ multiplex PCR; TCRdb's copy has only in-frame clones and lacks some. Of fewer than 250,000 clones in the sample, approximately 56% are singletons; the top ten hold less than 0.8%. Treatment: oral pan-JAK inhibitor, 5-10 mg twice daily. The researchers isolated CD4+ and CD8+ T cells from PBMCs by sorting. About this clone itself: The antigen is unknown.

This receptor was obtained from a human donor with alopecia areata. The specimen comprised CD4+ T cells sorted from blood, sampled at week 4, from a patient treated with tofacitinib.

CDR3 nucleotide sequence: TGTGCCTGGAGTGTACCCCCGACAGGTGAAGCTTTCTTT. It is translated as CAWSVPPTGEAFF. V is TRBV30 and J is TRBJ1-1; a possible D gene is TRBD1 (6 bases). This CDR3 is 13 amino acids long. The germline V gene encodes CDR1 GTSNPN and CDR2 SVGIG (reference sequence). Trimming pared 0 bases from V and 7 bases from J, leaving 12 bases between.